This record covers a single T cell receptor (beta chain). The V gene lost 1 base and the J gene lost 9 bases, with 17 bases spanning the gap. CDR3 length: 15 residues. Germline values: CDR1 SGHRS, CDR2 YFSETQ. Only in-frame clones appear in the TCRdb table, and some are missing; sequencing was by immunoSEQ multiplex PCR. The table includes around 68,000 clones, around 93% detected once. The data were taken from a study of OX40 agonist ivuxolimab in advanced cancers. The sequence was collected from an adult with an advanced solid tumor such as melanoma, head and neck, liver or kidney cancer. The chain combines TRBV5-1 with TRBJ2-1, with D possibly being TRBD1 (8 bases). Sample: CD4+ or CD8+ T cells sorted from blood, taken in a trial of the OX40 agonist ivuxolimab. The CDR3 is CASSLRTGRASEQFF. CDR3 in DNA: TGCGCCAGCAGCTTGAGGACAGGGAGGGCGAGTGAGCAGTTCTTC.